This TCR beta chain was identified during a study of graft-versus-host responses after intestinal transplantation. Points from the study as a whole: Recipient marrow held GvH clones, some first seen in ileum or blood.

This CDR3 contains 11 residues. The germline V gene has CDR1 SQVTM and CDR2 ANQGSEA. Trimming stripped 4 bases from V and 8 bases from J, with 11 bases between. This clone appeared a single time. Its antigen remains unidentified. TCRdb keeps only in-frame clones here, not all; method: immunoSEQ multiplex PCR. The table includes about 97,000 clones, approximately 90% detected once. The receptor was isolated from a human patient who received an intestinal transplant, so some T cells may come from the graft donor. This specimen was PBMCs, taken approximately 420 days after intestinal transplant. The chain uses TRBV29-1 and TRBJ1-2; no reliable D call. This CDR3 reads CSVAPLGGYTF. The CDR3 DNA reads TGCAGCGTTGCCCCATTGGGGGGCTACACCTTC.